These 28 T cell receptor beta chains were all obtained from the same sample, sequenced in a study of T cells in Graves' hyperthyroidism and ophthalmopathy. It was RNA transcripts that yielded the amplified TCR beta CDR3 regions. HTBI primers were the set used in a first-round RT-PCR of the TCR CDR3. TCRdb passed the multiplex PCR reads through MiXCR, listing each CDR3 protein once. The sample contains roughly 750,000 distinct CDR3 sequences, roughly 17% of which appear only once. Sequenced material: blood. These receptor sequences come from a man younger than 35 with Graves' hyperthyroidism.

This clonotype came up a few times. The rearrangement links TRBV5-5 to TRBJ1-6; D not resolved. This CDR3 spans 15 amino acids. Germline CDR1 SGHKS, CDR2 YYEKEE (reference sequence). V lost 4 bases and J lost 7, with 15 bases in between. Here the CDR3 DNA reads TGTGCCAGCAGCCCGTACGAGGGTATAAATTCACCCCTCCACTTT. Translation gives CASSPYEGINSPLHF.

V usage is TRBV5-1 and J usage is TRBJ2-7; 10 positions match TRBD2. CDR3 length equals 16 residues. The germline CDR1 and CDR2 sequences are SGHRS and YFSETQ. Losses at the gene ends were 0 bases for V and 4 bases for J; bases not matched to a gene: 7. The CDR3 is CASSLAASGSFYEQYF. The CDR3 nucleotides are TGCGCCAGCAGCTTGGCTGCTAGCGGGAGCTTTTACGAGCAGTACTTC.

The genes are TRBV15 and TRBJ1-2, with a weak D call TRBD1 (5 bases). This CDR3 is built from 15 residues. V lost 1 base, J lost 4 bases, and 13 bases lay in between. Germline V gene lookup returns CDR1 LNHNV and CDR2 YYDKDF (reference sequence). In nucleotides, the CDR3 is TGTGCCACCAGCAGAGGGTCTGGGGCCTTCTATGGCTACACCTTC. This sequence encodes CATSRGSGAFYGYTF.

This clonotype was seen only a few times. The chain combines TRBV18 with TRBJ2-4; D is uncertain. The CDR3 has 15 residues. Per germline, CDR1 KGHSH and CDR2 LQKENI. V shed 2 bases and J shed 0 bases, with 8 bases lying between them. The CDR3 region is CASSPLTRAKNIQYF. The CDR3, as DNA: TGTGCCAGCTCACCATTGACGAGAGCCAAAAACATTCAGTACTTC.

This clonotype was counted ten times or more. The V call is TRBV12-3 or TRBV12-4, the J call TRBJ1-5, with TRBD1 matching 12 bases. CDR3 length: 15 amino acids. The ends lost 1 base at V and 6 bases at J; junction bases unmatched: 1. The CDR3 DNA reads TGTGCCAGCAGTTTAGAGGGACAGGGGGCTCAGCCCCAGCATTTT. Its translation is CASSLEGQGAQPQHF.

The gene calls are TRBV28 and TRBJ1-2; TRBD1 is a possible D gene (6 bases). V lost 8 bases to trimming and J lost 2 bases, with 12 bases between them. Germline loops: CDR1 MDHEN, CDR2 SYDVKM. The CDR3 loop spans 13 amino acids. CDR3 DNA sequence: TGTGCCAGCGGCCCACAGGGAAACTATGGCTACACCTTC. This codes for CASGPQGNYGYTF.

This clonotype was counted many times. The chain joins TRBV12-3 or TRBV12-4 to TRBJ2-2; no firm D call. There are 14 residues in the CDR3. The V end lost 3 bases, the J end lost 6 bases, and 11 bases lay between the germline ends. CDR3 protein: CASSFGPGPGELFF. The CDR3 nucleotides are TGTGCCAGCAGTTTCGGACCCGGTCCCGGGGAGCTGTTTTTT.

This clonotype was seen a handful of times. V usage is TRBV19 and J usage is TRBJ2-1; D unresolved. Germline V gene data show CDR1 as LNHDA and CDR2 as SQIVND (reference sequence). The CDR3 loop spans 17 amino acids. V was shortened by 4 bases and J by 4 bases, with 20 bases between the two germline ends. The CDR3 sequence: CASSNSRSQGFYNEQFF. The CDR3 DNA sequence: TGTGCCAGTAGTAATAGTCGTTCCCAAGGATTTTACAATGAGCAGTTCTTC.

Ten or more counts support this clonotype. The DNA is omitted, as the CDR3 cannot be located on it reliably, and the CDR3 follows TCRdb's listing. CDR3 amino acids: CASSFGPGITEAFF. The chain links TRBV5-1 to TRBJ1-1; the table's D call TRBD1 went unverified against the DNA. CDR1 is SGHRS and CDR2 is YFSETQ in the germline V gene. The CDR3 length is 14 residues, termini included.

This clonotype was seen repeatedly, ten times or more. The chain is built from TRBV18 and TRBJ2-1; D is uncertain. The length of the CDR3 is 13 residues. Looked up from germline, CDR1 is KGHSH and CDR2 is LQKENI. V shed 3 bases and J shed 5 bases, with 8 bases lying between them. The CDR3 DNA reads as TGTGCCAGCTCACCCCCCTTCCACAATGAGCAGTTCTTC. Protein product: CASSPPFHNEQFF.

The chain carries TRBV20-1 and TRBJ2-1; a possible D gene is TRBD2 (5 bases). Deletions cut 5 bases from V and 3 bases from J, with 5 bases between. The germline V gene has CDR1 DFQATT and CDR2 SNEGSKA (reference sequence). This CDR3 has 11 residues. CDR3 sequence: CSAGGYNEQFF. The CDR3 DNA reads TGCAGTGCTGGAGGCTACAATGAGCAGTTCTTC.

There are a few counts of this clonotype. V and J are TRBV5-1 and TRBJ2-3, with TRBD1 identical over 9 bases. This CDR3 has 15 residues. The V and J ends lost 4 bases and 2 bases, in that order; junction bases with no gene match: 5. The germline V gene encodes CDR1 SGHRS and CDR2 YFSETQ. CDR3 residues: CASSPDRGDTDTQYF. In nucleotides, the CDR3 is TGCGCCAGCAGCCCGGACAGGGGTGACACAGATACGCAGTATTTT.

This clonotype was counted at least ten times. The CDR3 nucleotides read TGTGCCAGCAGTTTTCGAGGGAGTACAGAGGACATTCAGTACTTC. It specifies CASSFRGSTEDIQYF. The chain carries TRBV28 and TRBJ2-4; possibly TRBD2 for D (5 bases). In germline, CDR1 is MDHEN, CDR2 SYDVKM. Trimming removed 3 bases from V and 8 bases from J, with 17 bases in between. The CDR3 runs to 15 residues.

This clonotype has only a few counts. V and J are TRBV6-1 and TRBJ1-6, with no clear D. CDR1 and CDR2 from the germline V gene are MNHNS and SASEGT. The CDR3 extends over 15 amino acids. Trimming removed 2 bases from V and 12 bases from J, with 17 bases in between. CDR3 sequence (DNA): TGTGCCAGCAGTGAATCGGGAACGACGGCTGTACCCCTCCACTTT. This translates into CASSESGTTAVPLHF.

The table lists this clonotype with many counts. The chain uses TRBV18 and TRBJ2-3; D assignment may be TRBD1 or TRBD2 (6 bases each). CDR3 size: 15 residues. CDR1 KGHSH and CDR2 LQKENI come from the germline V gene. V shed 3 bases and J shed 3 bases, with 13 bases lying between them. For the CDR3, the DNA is TGTGCCAGCTCACCGGAAAGGGGGAGGACAGATACGCAGTATTTT. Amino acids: CASSPERGRTDTQYF.

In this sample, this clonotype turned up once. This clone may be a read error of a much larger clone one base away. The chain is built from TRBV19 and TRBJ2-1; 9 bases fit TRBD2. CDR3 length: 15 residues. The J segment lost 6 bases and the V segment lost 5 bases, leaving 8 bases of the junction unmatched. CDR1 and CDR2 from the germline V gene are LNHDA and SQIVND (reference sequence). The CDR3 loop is CASSVGTSRFNEQFF. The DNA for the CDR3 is TGTGCCAGTAGTGTTGGGACTAGCAGATTCAATGAGCAGTTCTTC.

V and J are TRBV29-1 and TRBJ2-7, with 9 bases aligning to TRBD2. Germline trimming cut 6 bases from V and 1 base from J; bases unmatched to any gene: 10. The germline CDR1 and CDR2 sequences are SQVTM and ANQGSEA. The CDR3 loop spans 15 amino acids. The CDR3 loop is CSVGGISGSSYEQYF. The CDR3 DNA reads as TGCAGCGTGGGTGGGATTAGCGGGAGTTCCTACGAGCAGTACTTC.

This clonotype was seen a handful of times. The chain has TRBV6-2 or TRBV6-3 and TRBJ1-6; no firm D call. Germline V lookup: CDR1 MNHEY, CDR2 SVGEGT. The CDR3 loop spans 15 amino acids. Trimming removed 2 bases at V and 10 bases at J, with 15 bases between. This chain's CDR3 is CASSYDGAAISPLHF. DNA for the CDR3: TGTGCCAGCAGTTACGACGGCGCGGCGATATCACCCCTCCACTTT.

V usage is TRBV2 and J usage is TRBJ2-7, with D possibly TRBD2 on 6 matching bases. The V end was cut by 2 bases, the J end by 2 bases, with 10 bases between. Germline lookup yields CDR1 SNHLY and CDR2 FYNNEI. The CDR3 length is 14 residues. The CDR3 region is CASSEPGETYEQYF. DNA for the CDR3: TGTGCCAGCAGTGAACCGGGAGAGACCTACGAGCAGTACTTC.

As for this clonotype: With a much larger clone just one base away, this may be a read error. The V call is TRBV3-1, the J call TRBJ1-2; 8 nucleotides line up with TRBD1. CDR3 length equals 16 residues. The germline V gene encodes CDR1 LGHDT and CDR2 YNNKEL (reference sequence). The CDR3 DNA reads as TGTGCCAGCGGCCAAGATAAAGGGACAGGAAACTATGGCTACACCTTC. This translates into CASGQDKGTGNYGYTF.

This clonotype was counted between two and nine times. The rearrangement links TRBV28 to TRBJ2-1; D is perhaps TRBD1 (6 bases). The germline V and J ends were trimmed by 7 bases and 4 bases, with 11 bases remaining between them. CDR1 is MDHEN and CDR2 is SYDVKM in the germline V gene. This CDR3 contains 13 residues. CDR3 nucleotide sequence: TGTGCCAGCACCCCGGACAGTTACAATGAGCAGTTCTTC. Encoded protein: CASTPDSYNEQFF. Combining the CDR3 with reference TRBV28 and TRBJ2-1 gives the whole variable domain DVKVTQSSRYLVKRTGEKVFLECVQDMDHENMFWYRQDPGLGLRLIYFSYDVKMKEKGDIPEGYSVSREKKERFSLILESASTNQTSMYLCASTPDSYNEQFFGPGTRLTVL.

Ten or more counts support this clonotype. The CDR3 is CASSSVAGLGYTF. The CDR3 coding sequence is TGTGCCAGCAGTTCTGTGGCCGGGTTAGGCTACACCTTC. V is TRBV28 and J is TRBJ1-2; D is uncertain. Trimming took off 4 bases at V and 8 bases at J, with 14 bases between the two ends. This CDR3 has 13 residues. CDR1 MDHEN and CDR2 SYDVKM come from the germline V gene.

The CDR3 region is CSARDARGTDTQYF. For the CDR3, the DNA is TGCAGTGCTAGAGACGCCAGGGGAACAGATACGCAGTATTTT. J is TRBJ2-3 and V is TRBV20-1, with D perhaps matching TRBD1 (6 bases). Germline V gene lookup returns CDR1 DFQATT and CDR2 SNEGSKA (reference sequence). The CDR3 spans 14 residues. With 0 bases removed from V and 3 bases from J, the gap between germline ends came to 10 bases.

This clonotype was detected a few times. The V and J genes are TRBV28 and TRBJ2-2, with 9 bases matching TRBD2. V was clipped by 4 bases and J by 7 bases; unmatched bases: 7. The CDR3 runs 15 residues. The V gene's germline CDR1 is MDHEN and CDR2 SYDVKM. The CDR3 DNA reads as TGTGCCAGCAGTTCCCATAGCGGGAGCGGCGGGGAGCTGTTTTTT. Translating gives CASSSHSGSGGELFF.

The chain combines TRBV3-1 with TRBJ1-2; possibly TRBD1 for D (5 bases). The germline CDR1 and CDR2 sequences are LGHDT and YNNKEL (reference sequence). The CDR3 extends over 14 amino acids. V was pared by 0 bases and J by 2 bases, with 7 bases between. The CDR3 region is CASSQEQGNYGYTF. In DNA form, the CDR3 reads TGTGCCAGCAGCCAAGAGCAGGGAAACTATGGCTACACCTTC.

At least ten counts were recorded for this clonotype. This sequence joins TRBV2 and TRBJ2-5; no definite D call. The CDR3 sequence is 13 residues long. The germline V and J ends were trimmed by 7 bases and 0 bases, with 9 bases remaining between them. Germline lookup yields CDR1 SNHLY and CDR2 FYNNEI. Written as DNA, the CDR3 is TGTGCCAGCAACCGGTTGTACCAAGAGACCCAGTACTTC. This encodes CASNRLYQETQYF.

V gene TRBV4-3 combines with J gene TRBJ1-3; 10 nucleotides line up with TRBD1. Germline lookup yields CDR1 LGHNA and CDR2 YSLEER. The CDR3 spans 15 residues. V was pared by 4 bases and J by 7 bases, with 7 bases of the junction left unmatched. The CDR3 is CASSPDRGRSNTIYF. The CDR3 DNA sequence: TGCGCCAGCAGCCCCGACAGGGGGCGGTCCAACACCATATATTTT.

CDR3 loop: CASSARTGRSETQYF. In nucleotides, the CDR3 is TGTGCCAGCAGCGCGAGGACAGGGAGGTCGGAGACCCAGTACTTC. V and J are TRBV6-2 or TRBV6-3 and TRBJ2-5, with 8 bases matching TRBD1. The CDR3 length is 15 residues. Germline V gene data show CDR1 as MNHEY and CDR2 as SVGEGT. With 6 bases clipped from V and 5 bases from J, the junction kept 11 bases outside the gene matches.